This TCR beta chain was documented in a study of CD8 T cells in Susac syndrome. V gave up 6 bases and J gave up 5 bases, with 11 bases separating them. Germline CDR1 reads SGHAT; CDR2 reads FQNNGV. This CDR3 contains 13 residues. With random hexamers, roughly 0.45 to 1 ug RNA was reverse transcribed. Across 54 Vbeta and 13 Jbeta, TCR beta CDR3 was amplified with immunoSEQ multiplex PCR. TCRdb used MiXCR to reprocess the immunoSEQ multiplex PCR reads, holding one entry per CDR3 protein. This table holds fewer than 350,000 distinct CDR3 sequences, 65% to 90% found once. Material for sequencing was CD8+ T cells from PBMCs. This receptor was identified in a human donor with multiple sclerosis. The chain links TRBV11-2 to TRBJ1-5; D not resolved. This chain's CDR3 is CASSRRADQPQHF. As DNA, the CDR3 is TGTGCCAGCAGTCGTAGGGCCGATCAGCCCCAGCATTTT.